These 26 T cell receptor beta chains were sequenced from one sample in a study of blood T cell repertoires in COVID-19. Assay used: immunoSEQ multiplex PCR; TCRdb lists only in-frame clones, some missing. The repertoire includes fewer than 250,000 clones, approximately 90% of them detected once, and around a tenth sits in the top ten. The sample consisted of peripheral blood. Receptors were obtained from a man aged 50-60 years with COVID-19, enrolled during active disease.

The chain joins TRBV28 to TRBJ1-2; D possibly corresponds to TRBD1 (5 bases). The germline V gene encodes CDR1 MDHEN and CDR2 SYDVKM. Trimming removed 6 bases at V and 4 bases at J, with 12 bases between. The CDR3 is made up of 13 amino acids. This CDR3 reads CASSTSGGYGYTF. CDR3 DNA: TGTGCCAGCAGCACTTCGGGGGGCTATGGCTACACCTTC.

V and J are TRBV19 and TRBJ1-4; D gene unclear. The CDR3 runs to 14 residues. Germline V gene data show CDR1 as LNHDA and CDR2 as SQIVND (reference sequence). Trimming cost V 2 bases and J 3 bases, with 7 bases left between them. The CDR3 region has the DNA TGTGCCAGTAGTATACAGGCGTCTAATGAAAAACTGTTTTTT. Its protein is CASSIQASNEKLFF.

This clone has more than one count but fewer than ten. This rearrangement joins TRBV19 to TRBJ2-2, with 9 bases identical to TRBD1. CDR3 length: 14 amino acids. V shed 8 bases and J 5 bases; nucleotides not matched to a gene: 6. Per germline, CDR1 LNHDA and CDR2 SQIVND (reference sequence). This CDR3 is CASAPGQGTGELFF. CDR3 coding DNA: TGTGCCAGTGCCCCGGGACAGGGAACCGGGGAGCTGTTTTTT.

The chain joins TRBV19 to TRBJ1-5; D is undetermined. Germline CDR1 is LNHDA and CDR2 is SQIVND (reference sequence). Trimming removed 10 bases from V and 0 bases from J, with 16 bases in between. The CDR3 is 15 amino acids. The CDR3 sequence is CATLAVALSNQPQHF. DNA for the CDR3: TGTGCCACCCTTGCGGTAGCCCTTAGCAATCAGCCCCAGCATTTT. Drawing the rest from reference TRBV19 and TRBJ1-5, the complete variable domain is DGGITQSPKYLFRKEGQNVTLSCEQNLNHDAMYWYRQDPGQGLRLIYYSQIVNDFQKGDIAEGYSVSREKKESFPLTVTSAQKNPTAFYLCATLAVALSNQPQHFGDGTRLSIL.

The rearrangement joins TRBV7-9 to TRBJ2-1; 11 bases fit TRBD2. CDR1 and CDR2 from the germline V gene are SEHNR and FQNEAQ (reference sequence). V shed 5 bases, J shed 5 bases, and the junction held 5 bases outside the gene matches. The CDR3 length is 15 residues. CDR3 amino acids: CASSTRLAGNNEQFF. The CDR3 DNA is TGTGCCAGCAGCACTAGACTAGCGGGGAACAATGAGCAGTTCTTC. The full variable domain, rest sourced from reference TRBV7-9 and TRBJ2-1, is DTGVSQNPRHKITKRGQNVTFRCDPISEHNRLYWYRQTLGQGPEFLTYFQNEAQLEKSRLLSDRFSAERPKGSFSTLEIQRTEQGDSAMYLCASSTRLAGNNEQFFGPGTRLTVL.

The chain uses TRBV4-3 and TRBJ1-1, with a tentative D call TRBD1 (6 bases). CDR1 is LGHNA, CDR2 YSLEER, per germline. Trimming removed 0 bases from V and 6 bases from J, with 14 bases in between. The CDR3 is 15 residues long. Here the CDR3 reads CASSQDAGALAEAFF. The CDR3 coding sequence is TGCGCCAGCAGCCAAGATGCAGGGGCGCTAGCTGAAGCTTTCTTT.

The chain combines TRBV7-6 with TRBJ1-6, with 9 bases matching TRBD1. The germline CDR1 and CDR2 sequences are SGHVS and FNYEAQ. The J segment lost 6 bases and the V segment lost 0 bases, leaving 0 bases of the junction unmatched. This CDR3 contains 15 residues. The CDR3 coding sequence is TGTGCCAGCAGCTTAGCGGGACAGGGTAATTCACCCCTCCACTTT. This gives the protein CASSLAGQGNSPLHF.

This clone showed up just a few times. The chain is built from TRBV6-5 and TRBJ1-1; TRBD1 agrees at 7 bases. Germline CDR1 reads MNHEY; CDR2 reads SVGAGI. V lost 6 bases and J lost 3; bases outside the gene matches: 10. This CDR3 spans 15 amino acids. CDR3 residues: CASRGYDRVDTEAFF. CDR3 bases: TGTGCCAGCAGGGGCTACGACAGGGTAGACACTGAAGCTTTCTTT.

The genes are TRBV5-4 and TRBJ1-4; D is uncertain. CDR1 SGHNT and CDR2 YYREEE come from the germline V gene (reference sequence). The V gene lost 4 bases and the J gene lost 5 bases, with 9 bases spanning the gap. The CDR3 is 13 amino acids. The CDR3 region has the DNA TGTGCCAGCAGCATATACACGAATGAAAAACTGTTTTTT. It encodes CASSIYTNEKLFF.

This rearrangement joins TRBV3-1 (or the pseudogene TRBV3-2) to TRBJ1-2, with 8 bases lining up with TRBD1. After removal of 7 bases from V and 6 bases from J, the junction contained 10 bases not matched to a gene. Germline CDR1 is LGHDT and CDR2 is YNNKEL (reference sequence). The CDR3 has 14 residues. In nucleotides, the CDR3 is TGTGCCAGCACCTTCAGGGGGCGAGAGGATGGCTACACCTTC. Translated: CASTFRGREDGYTF.

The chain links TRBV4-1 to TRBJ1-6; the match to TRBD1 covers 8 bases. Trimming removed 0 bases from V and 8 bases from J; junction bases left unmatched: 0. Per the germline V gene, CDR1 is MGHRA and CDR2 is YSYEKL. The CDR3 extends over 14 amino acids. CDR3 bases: TGCGCCAGCAGCCAAGAGGACAGGGATTCACCCCTCCACTTT. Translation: CASSQEDRDSPLHF.

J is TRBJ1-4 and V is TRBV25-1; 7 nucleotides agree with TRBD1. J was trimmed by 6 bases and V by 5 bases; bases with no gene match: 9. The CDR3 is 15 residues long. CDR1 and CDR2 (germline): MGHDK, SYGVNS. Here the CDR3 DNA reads TGTGCCAGCAGTCTACCTCAGGGGGACTATGAAAAACTGTTTTTT. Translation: CASSLPQGDYEKLFF.

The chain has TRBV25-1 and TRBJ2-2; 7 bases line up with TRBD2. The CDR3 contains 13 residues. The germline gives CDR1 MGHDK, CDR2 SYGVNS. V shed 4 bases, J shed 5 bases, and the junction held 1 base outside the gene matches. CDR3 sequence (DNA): TGTGCCAGCAGTGGGACTAGTACCGGGGAGCTGTTTTTT. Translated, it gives CASSGTSTGELFF.

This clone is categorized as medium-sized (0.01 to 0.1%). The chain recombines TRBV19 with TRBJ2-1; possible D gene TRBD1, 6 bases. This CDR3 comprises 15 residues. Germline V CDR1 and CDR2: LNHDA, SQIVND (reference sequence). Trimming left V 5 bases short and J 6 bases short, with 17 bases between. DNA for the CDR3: TGTGCCAGTAGTCTCTTGGGGGCCCTTAGCAATGAGCAGTTCTTC. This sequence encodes CASSLLGALSNEQFF.

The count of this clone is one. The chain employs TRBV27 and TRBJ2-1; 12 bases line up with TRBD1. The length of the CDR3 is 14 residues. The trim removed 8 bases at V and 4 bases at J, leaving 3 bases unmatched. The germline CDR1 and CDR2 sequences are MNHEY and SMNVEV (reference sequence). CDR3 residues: CASWDRGLYNEQFF. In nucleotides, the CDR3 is TGTGCCAGCTGGGACAGGGGGCTATACAATGAGCAGTTCTTC.

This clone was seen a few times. CDR3 DNA sequence: TGTGCCAGCAGCCAAAAATCTAACACTGAAGCTTTCTTT. This gives the protein CASSQKSNTEAFF. This chain links TRBV3-1 (or the pseudogene TRBV3-2) with TRBJ1-1; D is unclear. V was trimmed by 2 bases and J by 2 bases, leaving 6 bases between them. Per germline, CDR1 LGHDT and CDR2 YNNKEL (reference sequence). This CDR3 is built from 13 residues.

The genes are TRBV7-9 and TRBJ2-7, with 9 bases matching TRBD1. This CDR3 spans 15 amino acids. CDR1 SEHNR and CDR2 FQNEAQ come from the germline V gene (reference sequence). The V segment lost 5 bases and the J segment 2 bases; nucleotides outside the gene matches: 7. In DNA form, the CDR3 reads TGTGCCAGCAGCCAGGGGACAGGGTTAACCTACGAGCAGTACTTC. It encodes CASSQGTGLTYEQYF.

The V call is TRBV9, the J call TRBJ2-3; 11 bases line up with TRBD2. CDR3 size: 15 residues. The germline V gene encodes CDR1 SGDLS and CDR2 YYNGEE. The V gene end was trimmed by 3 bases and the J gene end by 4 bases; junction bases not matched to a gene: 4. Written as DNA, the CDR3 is TGTGCCAGCAGCGCTACTAGCGGGAGCCCAGATACGCAGTATTTT. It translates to CASSATSGSPDTQYF. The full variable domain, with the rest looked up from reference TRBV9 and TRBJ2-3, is DSGVTQTPKHLITATGQRVTLRCSPRSGDLSVYWYQQSLDQGLQFLIQYYNGEERAKGNILERFSAQQFPDLHSELNLSSLELGDSALYFCASSATSGSPDTQYFGPGTRLTVL.

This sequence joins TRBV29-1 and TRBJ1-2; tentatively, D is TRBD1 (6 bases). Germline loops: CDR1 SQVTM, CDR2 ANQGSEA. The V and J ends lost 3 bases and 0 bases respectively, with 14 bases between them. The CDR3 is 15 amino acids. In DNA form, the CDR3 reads TGCAGCGTTGACCGAAAGGGACAACCTAACTATGGCTACACCTTC. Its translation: CSVDRKGQPNYGYTF.

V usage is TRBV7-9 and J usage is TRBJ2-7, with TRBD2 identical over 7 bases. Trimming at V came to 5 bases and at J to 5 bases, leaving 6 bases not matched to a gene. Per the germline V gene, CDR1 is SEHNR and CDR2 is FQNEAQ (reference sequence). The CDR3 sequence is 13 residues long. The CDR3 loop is CASSTLAGDEQYF. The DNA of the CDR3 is TGTGCCAGCAGCACGTTAGCGGGCGACGAGCAGTACTTC.

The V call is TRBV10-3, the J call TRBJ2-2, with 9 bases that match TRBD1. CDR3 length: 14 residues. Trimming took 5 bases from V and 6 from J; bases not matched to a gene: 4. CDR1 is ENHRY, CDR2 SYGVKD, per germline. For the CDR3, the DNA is TGTGCCATCAGTCCGGGACAGGGTGCCGGGGAGCTGTTTTTT. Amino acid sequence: CAISPGQGAGELFF.

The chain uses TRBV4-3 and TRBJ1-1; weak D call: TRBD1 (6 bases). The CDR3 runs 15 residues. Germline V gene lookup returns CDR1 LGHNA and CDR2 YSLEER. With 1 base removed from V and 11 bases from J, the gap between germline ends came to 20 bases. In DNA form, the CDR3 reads TGCGCCAGCAGCCAAGGCATTACAGGGCGTTCAATTGCTTTCTTT. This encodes CASSQGITGRSIAFF.

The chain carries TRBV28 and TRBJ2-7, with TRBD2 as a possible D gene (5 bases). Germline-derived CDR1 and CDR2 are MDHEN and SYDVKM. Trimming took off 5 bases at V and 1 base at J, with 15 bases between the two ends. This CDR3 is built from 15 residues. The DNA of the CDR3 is TGTGCCAGCAGTGAGAACAGAGACTATTCCTACGAGCAGTACTTC. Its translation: CASSENRDYSYEQYF. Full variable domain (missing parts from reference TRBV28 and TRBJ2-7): DVKVTQSSRYLVKRTGEKVFLECVQDMDHENMFWYRQDPGLGLRLIYFSYDVKMKEKGDIPEGYSVSREKKERFSLILESASTNQTSMYLCASSENRDYSYEQYFGPGTRLTVT.

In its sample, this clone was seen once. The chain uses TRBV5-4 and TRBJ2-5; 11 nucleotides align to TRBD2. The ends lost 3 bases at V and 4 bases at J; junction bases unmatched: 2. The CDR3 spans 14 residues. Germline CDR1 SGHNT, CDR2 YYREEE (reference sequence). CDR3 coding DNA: TGTGCCAGCAGCTCAGGACTAGCGGGAGAGACCCAGTACTTC. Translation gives CASSSGLAGETQYF.

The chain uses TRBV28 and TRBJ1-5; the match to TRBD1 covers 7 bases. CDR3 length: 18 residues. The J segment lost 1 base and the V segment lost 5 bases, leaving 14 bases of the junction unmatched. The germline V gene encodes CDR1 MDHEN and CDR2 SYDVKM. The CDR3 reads CASSPRFRQGLSNQPQHF. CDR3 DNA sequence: TGTGCCAGCAGTCCACGATTTAGACAGGGATTGAGCAATCAGCCCCAGCATTTT. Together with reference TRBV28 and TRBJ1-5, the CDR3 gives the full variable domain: DVKVTQSSRYLVKRTGEKVFLECVQDMDHENMFWYRQDPGLGLRLIYFSYDVKMKEKGDIPEGYSVSREKKERFSLILESASTNQTSMYLCASSPRFRQGLSNQPQHFGDGTRLSIL.

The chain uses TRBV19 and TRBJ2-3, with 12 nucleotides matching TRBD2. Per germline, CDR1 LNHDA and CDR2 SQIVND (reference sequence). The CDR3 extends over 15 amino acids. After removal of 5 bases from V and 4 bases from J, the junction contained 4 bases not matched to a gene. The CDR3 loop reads CASSVTSGGSDTQYF. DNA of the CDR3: TGTGCCAGTAGTGTGACTAGCGGGGGCTCAGATACGCAGTATTTT.